A selection of T cell receptor beta chains follows, all from one sample in a study of CXCR3-negative and CXCR3-positive naive CD8 T cells. Reprocessing the 5' RACE reads, TCRdb reports a single entry for every CDR3 protein and omits DNA. The table for this sample gives roughly 130,000 distinct CDR3 sequences. The specimen was naive CXCR3+ CD8+ T cells from blood. Source of these receptors: a human donor in good health. Some clones in this sample may be carry-over from other donors' samples. Both conserved end residues are part of each CDR3.

v_gene: TRBV7-9; j_gene: TRBJ2-7; CDR3aa: CASSLPSSYEQYF
v_gene: TRBV14; j_gene: TRBJ2-1; CDR3aa: CASRDTWSSYNEQFF
v_gene: TRBV4-1; j_gene: TRBJ1-2; CDR3aa: CASSQVGQGPYGYTF
v_gene: TRBV29-1; j_gene: TRBJ1-1; CDR3aa: CSVLGVTEAFF
v_gene: TRBV20-1; j_gene: TRBJ2-1; CDR3aa: CSAINLEAYNEQFF
v_gene: TRBV2; j_gene: TRBJ2-2; CDR3aa: CASRDQNTGELFF
v_gene: TRBV13; j_gene: TRBJ2-1; CDR3aa: CASSALALEQFF
v_gene: TRBV29-1; j_gene: TRBJ1-2; CDR3aa: CSVWVSSDYGYTF
v_gene: TRBV7-9; j_gene: TRBJ1-1; CDR3aa: CASSQGPHTEAFF
v_gene: TRBV5-6; j_gene: TRBJ2-1; CDR3aa: CASSFLAGILHNEQFF
v_gene: TRBV2; j_gene: TRBJ2-7; CDR3aa: CASSDGEEQYF
v_gene: TRBV27; j_gene: TRBJ2-3; CDR3aa: CASSLRVAPVGGEAVDTQYF
v_gene: TRBV9; j_gene: TRBJ1-4; CDR3aa: CASSVEDRMDEKLFF
v_gene: TRBV7-6; j_gene: TRBJ2-7; CDR3aa: CASSPRPDDEQYF
v_gene: TRBV7-3; j_gene: TRBJ2-3; CDR3aa: CASSLSFSGTTDTQYF
v_gene: TRBV7-9; j_gene: TRBJ2-7; CDR3aa: CASSIGQGPTYEKYF
v_gene: TRBV9; j_gene: TRBJ2-7; CDR3aa: CASSNGTKTYEQYF
v_gene: TRBV2; j_gene: TRBJ2-1; CDR3aa: CASSPTGYEQFF
v_gene: TRBV29-1; j_gene: TRBJ2-2; CDR3aa: CSVVGETGELFF
v_gene: TRBV5-1; j_gene: TRBJ1-5; CDR3aa: CASSPDRGLQPQHF
v_gene: TRBV6-1; j_gene: TRBJ2-5; CDR3aa: CASSESLAGGWETQYF
v_gene: TRBV20-1; j_gene: TRBJ2-5; CDR3aa: CSASGGLIQETQYF
v_gene: TRBV25-1; j_gene: TRBJ1-6; CDR3aa: CASSEYSGDNSPLHF
v_gene: TRBV4-1; j_gene: TRBJ1-5; CDR3aa: CASSPKVNQPQHF
v_gene: TRBV9; j_gene: TRBJ2-7; CDR3aa: CASSVAERAEQYF
v_gene: TRBV2; j_gene: TRBJ2-1; CDR3aa: CASSLSAPGNEQFF
v_gene: TRBV12-5; j_gene: TRBJ1-5; CDR3aa: CASGFGQASYSNQPQHF
v_gene: TRBV10-3; j_gene: TRBJ2-5; CDR3aa: CAIKASGLGIQETQYF
v_gene: TRBV11-2; j_gene: TRBJ2-1; CDR3aa: CASSSVGLAGGRYYNEQFF
v_gene: TRBV30; j_gene: TRBJ1-6; CDR3aa: CAWSDSTWDTLGNSPLHF
v_gene: TRBV30; j_gene: TRBJ2-1; CDR3aa: CAWSVLRYNEQFF
v_gene: TRBV5-5; j_gene: TRBJ2-7; CDR3aa: CASRVFRDGYEQYF
v_gene: TRBV3-1; j_gene: TRBJ2-1; CDR3aa: CASSYATPRTSGKYNEQFF
v_gene: TRBV12-3/TRBV12-4; j_gene: TRBJ2-3; CDR3aa: CASSLVESTDTQYF
v_gene: TRBV7-6; j_gene: TRBJ2-2; CDR3aa: CASSGDQGNTGELFF
v_gene: TRBV5-1; j_gene: TRBJ2-7; CDR3aa: CASSLGLPDEQYF
v_gene: TRBV29-1; j_gene: TRBJ2-7; CDR3aa: CSPTWWGRDEQYF
v_gene: TRBV7-9; j_gene: TRBJ2-1; CDR3aa: CASNRGDYNEQFF
v_gene: TRBV4-1; j_gene: TRBJ1-3; CDR3aa: CASSQFRIIADTIYF
v_gene: TRBV6-4; j_gene: TRBJ2-7; CDR3aa: CATSGGREIYEQYF